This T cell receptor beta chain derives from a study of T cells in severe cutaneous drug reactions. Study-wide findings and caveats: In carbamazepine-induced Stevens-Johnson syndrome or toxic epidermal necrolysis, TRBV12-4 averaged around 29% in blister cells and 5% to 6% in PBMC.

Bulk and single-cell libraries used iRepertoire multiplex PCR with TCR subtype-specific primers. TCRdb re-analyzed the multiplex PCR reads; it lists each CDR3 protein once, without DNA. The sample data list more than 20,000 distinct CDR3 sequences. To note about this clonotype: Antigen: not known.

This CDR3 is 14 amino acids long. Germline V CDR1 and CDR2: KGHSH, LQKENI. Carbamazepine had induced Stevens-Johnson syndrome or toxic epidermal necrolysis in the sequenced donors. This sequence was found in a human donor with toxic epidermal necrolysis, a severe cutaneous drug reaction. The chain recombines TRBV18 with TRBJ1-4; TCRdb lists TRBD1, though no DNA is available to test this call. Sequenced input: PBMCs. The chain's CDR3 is CASSAGTADEKLFF.